Listed below are T cell receptor beta chains from one sample, sequenced in a study of blood T cells in healthy people across ages. TCRdb reprocessed the 5' RACE reads with MiXCR, giving one entry per CDR3 protein. The top ten clones hold around 2.1% of a sample with 1.5 million to 2 million distinct CDR3 sequences, roughly 49% of them seen once. Sequencing was done on a sample of blood. These receptors were collected from a middle-aged woman in good health. Each CDR3 is given with its conserved first and last residue. The D gene is left open where the match is weak. Where a row states a size, it is once, few, many or the class of an expanded clone; other rows omit it.

abundance: few
j_gene: TRBJ2-3
v_gene: TRBV20-1
d_gene: -
CDR3aa: CSAASRTDTQYF
CDR3nt: TGCAGTGCAGCGAGTAGAACAGATACGCAGTATTTT

abundance: -
j_gene: TRBJ2-1
v_gene: TRBV11-2
d_gene: -
CDR3aa: CASSLDYLAGTSSYNEQFF
CDR3nt: TGTGCCAGCAGCTTAGATTATCTGGCGGGAACGAGCTCCTACAATGAGCAGTTCTTC

abundance: few
j_gene: TRBJ2-5
v_gene: TRBV15
d_gene: TRBD2
CDR3aa: CATSPRLAGQETQYF
CDR3nt: TGTGCCACCAGTCCGCGACTAGCGGGTCAAGAGACCCAGTACTTC

abundance: -
j_gene: TRBJ2-3
v_gene: TRBV20-1
d_gene: -
CDR3aa: CSAEQGGDTQYF
CDR3nt: TGCAGTGCTGAACAGGGGGGGGATACGCAGTATTTT

abundance: -
j_gene: TRBJ2-3
v_gene: TRBV6-2/TRBV6-3
d_gene: -
CDR3aa: CASSYEVGDTDTQYF
CDR3nt: TGTGCCAGCAGTTACGAGGTCGGGGACACAGATACGCAGTATTTT

abundance: -
j_gene: TRBJ2-7
v_gene: TRBV10-3
d_gene: TRBD1
CDR3aa: CAIGGQGGTYEQYF
CDR3nt: TGTGCCATCGGGGGACAGGGGGGTACCTACGAGCAGTACTTC

abundance: -
j_gene: TRBJ2-1
v_gene: TRBV10-3
d_gene: -
CDR3aa: CAISSGQGSKNEQFF
CDR3nt: TGTGCCATCAGTTCGGGGCAGGGGTCGAAAAATGAGCAGTTCTTC

abundance: -
j_gene: TRBJ2-1
v_gene: TRBV5-1
d_gene: TRBD2
CDR3aa: CASSFLTSAEAEQFF
CDR3nt: TGCGCCAGCAGCTTCTTAACTAGCGCGGAGGCTGAGCAGTTCTTC

abundance: few
j_gene: TRBJ1-6
v_gene: TRBV7-2
d_gene: TRBD1
CDR3aa: CASSSTGQGYSPLHF
CDR3nt: TGTGCCAGCAGCTCAACGGGACAGGGTTACTCACCCCTCCATTTT

abundance: few
j_gene: TRBJ2-1
v_gene: TRBV7-2
d_gene: -
CDR3aa: CASSYLRRDGQFF
CDR3nt: TGTGCCAGCAGCTATCTGAGGAGGGACGGGCAGTTCTTC

abundance: -
j_gene: TRBJ2-5
v_gene: TRBV12-3/TRBV12-4
d_gene: TRBD2
CDR3aa: CASSSRTSGGWETQYF
CDR3nt: TGTGCCAGCAGTTCCAGAACTAGCGGGGGGTGGGAGACCCAGTACTTC

abundance: few
j_gene: TRBJ1-1
v_gene: TRBV6-6
d_gene: -
CDR3aa: CASSSGTGAFF
CDR3nt: TGTGCCAGCAGTTCCGGGACCGGAGCTTTCTTT

abundance: -
j_gene: TRBJ2-3
v_gene: TRBV19
d_gene: -
CDR3aa: CASSKWQGIGTDTQYF
CDR3nt: TGTGCCAGTAGTAAGTGGCAGGGGATAGGAACAGATACGCAGTATTTT

abundance: -
j_gene: TRBJ1-2
v_gene: TRBV10-3
d_gene: -
CDR3aa: CAISESAGANGYTF
CDR3nt: TGTGCCATCAGTGAGTCGGCAGGGGCTAACGGCTACACCTTC

abundance: few
j_gene: TRBJ2-5
v_gene: TRBV20-1
d_gene: TRBD2
CDR3aa: CSARPIAGGMATQYF
CDR3nt: TGCAGTGCTAGACCGATAGCGGGGGGCATGGCCACCCAGTACTTC

abundance: -
j_gene: TRBJ2-3
v_gene: TRBV4-1
d_gene: -
CDR3aa: CASSQGVPDTQYF
CDR3nt: TGCGCCAGCAGCCAAGGGGTCCCAGATACGCAGTATTTT

abundance: few
j_gene: TRBJ2-7
v_gene: TRBV20-1
d_gene: -
CDR3aa: CSATNRDLRIYEQYF
CDR3nt: TGCAGTGCAACAAACAGGGACCTACGGATTTACGAGCAGTACTTC

abundance: -
j_gene: TRBJ1-2
v_gene: TRBV7-9
d_gene: -
CDR3aa: CASSLSAVLGYTF
CDR3nt: TGTGCCAGCAGCTTGAGCGCGGTCCTTGGCTACACCTTC

abundance: -
j_gene: TRBJ2-4
v_gene: TRBV7-9
d_gene: TRBD1
CDR3aa: CASSQGQGENIQYF
CDR3nt: TGTGCCAGCAGCCAGGGACAGGGTGAAAACATTCAGTACTTC

abundance: -
j_gene: TRBJ1-1
v_gene: TRBV4-3
d_gene: -
CDR3aa: CASSQNLDRRGNTEAFF
CDR3nt: TGCGCCAGCAGCCAAAATTTAGACCGCCGGGGGAACACTGAAGCTTTCTTT

abundance: -
j_gene: TRBJ1-5
v_gene: TRBV7-2
d_gene: -
CDR3aa: CASSPEGIQPQHF
CDR3nt: TGTGCCAGCAGCCCCGAGGGAATTCAGCCCCAGCATTTT

abundance: -
j_gene: TRBJ2-5
v_gene: TRBV7-2
d_gene: TRBD1
CDR3aa: CASSLWSGQANQETQYF
CDR3nt: TGTGCCAGCAGCTTATGGTCGGGACAGGCCAACCAAGAGACCCAGTACTTC

abundance: -
j_gene: TRBJ2-3
v_gene: TRBV4-1
d_gene: -
CDR3aa: CASSQIDRSSTDTQYF
CDR3nt: TGCGCCAGCAGCCAGATAGACAGGTCTAGCACAGATACGCAGTATTTT

abundance: -
j_gene: TRBJ2-3
v_gene: TRBV12-3/TRBV12-4
d_gene: -
CDR3aa: CASSFQASTDTQYF
CDR3nt: TGTGCCAGCAGTTTTCAGGCTAGCACAGATACGCAGTATTTT

abundance: once
j_gene: TRBJ1-2
v_gene: TRBV6-5
d_gene: -
CDR3aa: CAIQQARGGYTF
CDR3nt: TGTGCCATACAACAGGCGCGTGGTGGCTACACCTTC

abundance: -
j_gene: TRBJ1-2
v_gene: TRBV7-8
d_gene: -
CDR3aa: CASSLAESSYGYTF
CDR3nt: TGTGCCAGCAGCTTAGCGGAATCCAGTTATGGCTACACCTTC

abundance: -
j_gene: TRBJ1-2
v_gene: TRBV6-2/TRBV6-3
d_gene: -
CDR3aa: CASRAPNFYGYTF
CDR3nt: TGTGCCAGCAGGGCCCCAAACTTCTATGGCTACACCTTC

abundance: -
j_gene: TRBJ2-5
v_gene: TRBV20-1
d_gene: -
CDR3aa: CSASPRLVNNEQYF
CDR3nt: TGCAGTGCTAGCCCCCGACTAGTAAACAATGAGCAGTACTTC

abundance: -
j_gene: TRBJ2-7
v_gene: TRBV4-3
d_gene: -
CDR3aa: CASSQEGGGRGTYEQYF
CDR3nt: TGCGCCAGCAGCCAAGAAGGAGGAGGGCGGGGAACCTACGAGCAGTACTTC

abundance: few
j_gene: TRBJ2-3
v_gene: TRBV20-1
d_gene: -
CDR3aa: CSATGIGGGTDTQYF
CDR3nt: TGCAGTGCCACAGGGATAGGCGGGGGAACAGATACGCAGTATTTT

abundance: -
j_gene: TRBJ2-3
v_gene: TRBV10-3
d_gene: -
CDR3aa: CAISESNLGSMEDTQYF
CDR3nt: TGTGCCATCAGTGAGTCGAATCTGGGCTCAATGGAAGATACGCAGTATTTT

abundance: few
j_gene: TRBJ2-5
v_gene: TRBV3-1
d_gene: -
CDR3aa: CASSQALGQGGRETQYF
CDR3nt: TGTGCCAGCAGCCAAGCCCTAGGGCAGGGAGGACGAGAGACCCAGTACTTC

abundance: -
j_gene: TRBJ2-1
v_gene: TRBV7-9
d_gene: -
CDR3aa: CASSLARRPSSYNEQFF
CDR3nt: TGTGCCAGCAGCTTAGCGCGAAGGCCGAGCTCCTACAATGAGCAGTTCTTC

abundance: -
j_gene: TRBJ1-6
v_gene: TRBV5-6
d_gene: -
CDR3aa: CASSLDSLPPNSPLHF
CDR3nt: TGTGCCAGCAGCTTGGACAGTTTACCACCGAATTCACCCCTCCACTTT

abundance: -
j_gene: TRBJ2-4
v_gene: TRBV7-9
d_gene: -
CDR3aa: CASSYHNNIQYF
CDR3nt: TGTGCCAGCAGCTATCACAATAACATTCAGTACTTC

abundance: -
j_gene: TRBJ2-3
v_gene: TRBV6-2/TRBV6-3
d_gene: TRBD2
CDR3aa: CASSELGLAGFTDTQYF
CDR3nt: TGTGCCAGCAGCGAACTAGGACTAGCGGGGTTCACAGATACGCAGTATTTT

abundance: few
j_gene: TRBJ2-7
v_gene: TRBV12-3/TRBV12-4
d_gene: TRBD1
CDR3aa: CASSLATGREQYF
CDR3nt: TGTGCCAGCAGTTTAGCGACAGGGCGCGAGCAGTACTTC